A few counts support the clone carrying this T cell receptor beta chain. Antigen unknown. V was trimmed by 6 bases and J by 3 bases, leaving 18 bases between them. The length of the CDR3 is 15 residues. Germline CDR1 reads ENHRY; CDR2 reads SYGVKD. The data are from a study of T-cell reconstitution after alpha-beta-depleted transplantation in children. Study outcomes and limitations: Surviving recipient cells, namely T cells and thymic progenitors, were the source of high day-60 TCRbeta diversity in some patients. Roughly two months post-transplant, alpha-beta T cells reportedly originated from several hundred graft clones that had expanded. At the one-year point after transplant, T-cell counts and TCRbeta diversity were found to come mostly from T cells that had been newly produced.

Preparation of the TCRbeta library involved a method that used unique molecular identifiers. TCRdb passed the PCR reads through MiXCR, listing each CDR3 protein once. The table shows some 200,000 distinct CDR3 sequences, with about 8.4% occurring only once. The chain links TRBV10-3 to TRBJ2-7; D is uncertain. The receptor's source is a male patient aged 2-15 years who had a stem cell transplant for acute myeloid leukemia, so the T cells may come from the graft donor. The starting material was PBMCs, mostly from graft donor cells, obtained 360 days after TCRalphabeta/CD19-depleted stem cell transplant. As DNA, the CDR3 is TGTGCCATCAGCGCCACCCCTGCAGCCCACTACGAGCAGTACTTC. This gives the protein CAISATPAAHYEQYF.